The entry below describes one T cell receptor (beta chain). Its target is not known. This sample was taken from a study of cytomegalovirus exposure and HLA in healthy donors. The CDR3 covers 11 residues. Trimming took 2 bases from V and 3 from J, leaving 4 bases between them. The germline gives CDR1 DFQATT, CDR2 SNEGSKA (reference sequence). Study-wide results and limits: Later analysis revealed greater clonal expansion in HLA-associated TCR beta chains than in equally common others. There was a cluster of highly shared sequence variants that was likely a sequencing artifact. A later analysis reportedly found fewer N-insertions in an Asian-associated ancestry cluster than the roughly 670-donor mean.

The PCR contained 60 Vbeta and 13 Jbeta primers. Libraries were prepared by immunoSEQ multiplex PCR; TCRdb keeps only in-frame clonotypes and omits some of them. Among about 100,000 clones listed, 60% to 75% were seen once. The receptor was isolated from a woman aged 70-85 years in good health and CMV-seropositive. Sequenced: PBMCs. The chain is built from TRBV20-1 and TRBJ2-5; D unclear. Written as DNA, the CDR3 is TGCAGTGCTAGACAGGAAGAGACCCAGTACTTC. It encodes CSARQEETQYF.